This TCR beta chain was obtained from a study of T cells in Graves' hyperthyroidism and ophthalmopathy (dated by TCRdb to the late 2010s). Looking at the study overall: Peripheral blood samples were taken at initial diagnosis, before any treatment was given. A discovery cohort of about a hundred patients, approximately 44 with Graves' ophthalmopathy and roughly 59 with stable Graves' hyperthyroidism, was used to find distinguishing TCR V-J signatures. Whether ophthalmopathy could be predicted prospectively was tested in an independent validation cohort made up of about 18 hyperthyroidism patients plus 17 patients who later progressed to ophthalmopathy. The 95 to 100 discovery patients were randomly divided into training and test sets at a 7:3 ratio. Thyroid tissue and blood T-cell repertoires from about six Graves' hyperthyroidism patients were also compared in the study. Once sampling was done, hyperthyroidism patients were given methimazole at a starting dose of 30 mg daily, whereas ophthalmopathy patients were given high-dose intravenous methylprednisolone. The paper describes TCR Vbeta CDR3 sequencing of 140 or so peripheral blood samples, made up of roughly 45 ophthalmopathy patients, roughly 80 hyperthyroidism patients and 17 progressor patients.

This clonotype was counted ten times or more. What this receptor recognizes is not known. Base-call qualities are not available, and no considerably larger clone is one nucleotide away. TCR beta CDR3 regions were amplified from RNA transcripts. A first-round RT-PCR of the TCR CDR3 used the HTBI primer set with the Qiagen OneStep RT-PCR kit. A second multiplex PCR round built the libraries, followed by size selection and purification. The libraries were sequenced on an Illumina HiSeq2000 using paired-end 100 bp reads. In the original analysis: Raw data were processed with SOAPnuke, discarding reads with adapters, uncalled bases, mean Phred below 15, or no exact constant-primer or identifier match. COPE v1.2.5 was used to merge high-quality paired reads, and clonotypes were defined as unique nucleotide sequences. MiTCR v1.1 was used to align clonotypes to the IMGT TRBV, TRBD and TRBJ reference segments. The analysis was restricted to V-J combinations with a frequency above 0.0001, which together covered around 99% of the repertoires. A TCS score was defined as the ratio between F50 (clonal expansion) and ExV (chaos), using BLOSUM62-based TCRdist between CDR3 peptides within each V-J. Welch's t-statistics and random forest reduced several hundred V-J features to about 13, which were used in a naive Bayes classifier (R e1071). TCRdb itself trimmed the public reads at Q25 with fastp, ran MiXCR and retained productive beta chains. Identical CDR3 proteins give one entry, which carries the most common genes and DNA. What appears here as the V and J calls and clone size reflects TCRdb's work, not the paper's. For this sample there are approximately 640,000 distinct CDR3 sequences; roughly 17% appear just once. Clones ranked in the top ten supply 15% to 19% of the sample.

Stable Graves' hyperthyroidism was defined as the absence of progression to ophthalmopathy over 18 months of follow-up. Hyperthyroidism patients were newly diagnosed, with disease duration under 2 months, and aged 18 to 65 years. Exclusion was applied to patients with uncontrolled infections, other autoimmune diseases, pregnancy or lactation. Diagnoses were based on clinical symptoms, serum thyroxine and TRAb, thyroid ultrasound and orbital computed tomography. Ficoll-Paque density gradient centrifugation was used to isolate PBMCs from under 11 ml of fresh peripheral blood. Total RNA was extracted with Trizol reagent, and quality was checked on an Agilent 2100 Bioanalyzer. General conclusions and limits of the study: Ophthalmopathy was separated from stable hyperthyroidism by a 13 V-J signature model, with approximately 90% sensitivity and 81% to 83% specificity obtained in cross-validation and 80%/75% obtained in testing. In validation, the model predicted progression to ophthalmopathy a median of roughly 6.1 months before onset, with about 71% sensitivity and roughly 72% specificity. Most expanded thyroid clonotypes (frequency above 0.001) were also detected in blood, suggesting blood repertoires may reflect thyroid immune responses. Sample size was not statistically predetermined, and blinding of investigators to group allocation was not performed.

Sequencing input: blood. The TCR was taken from a man aged 50 to 59 with Graves' hyperthyroidism.

The DNA reads as follows: TGTGCCAGCAGTTTCCAGGGAAATAGGGAGACCCAGTACTTC. It codes for CASSFQGNRETQYF. Recombination connected TRBV12-3 or TRBV12-4 to TRBJ2-5; matching of 5 bases hints at TRBD1 as the D gene. Deletion took 3 bases off V and 5 bases off J, with a span of 13 bases between the germline ends. There are 14 amino acids in the CDR3, from cysteine to phenylalanine inclusive. CDR3 DNA is the only sequence kept; it has 42 bases, read in frame from the first base.